The source of this TCR beta chain is a study of T cells in women clearing cervical HPV infection. Looking at the study overall: For cases, blood was sampled a median approximately 150 days after lesion detection, interquartile range roughly 80 to 230 days. HLA type stays a possible confounder, typing being limited.

Sequencing was performed with immunoSEQ multiplex PCR; in TCRdb, only in-frame clones are kept and a portion is missing. The table lists 20,000 to 25,000 clones, with roughly 7% in the top ten. Dot-blot hybridization genotyped cervical HPV amplified with MY09/MY11 PCR. The clonotype was recovered from a woman between 18 and 70 years old with a cervical HPV16 infection that either progressed to CIN3+ or cleared (not recorded which). Input material: blood buffy coat.

The chain's CDR3 is CASSLAGQGADTQYF. The sequenced part of the CDR3 DNA is TGTGCCAGCAGCTTAGCGGGACAGGGGGCAGATACG. The chain links TRBV7-2 to TRBJ2-3; 11 nucleotides match TRBD1. The CDR3 extends 3 residues past the end of the read, so its final part is completed from the germline J gene. The V gene end was trimmed by 0 bases and the J gene end by 4 bases; junction bases not matched to a gene: 0. CDR1 SGHTA and CDR2 FQGNSA come from the germline V gene. This CDR3 region has 15 residues. Variable domain in full (rest from reference TRBV7-2 and TRBJ2-3): GAGVSQSPSNKVTEKGKDVELRCDPISGHTALYWYRQSLGQGLEFLIYFQGNSAPDKSGLPSDRFSAERTGGSVSTLTIQRTQQEDSAVYLCASSLAGQGADTQYFGPGTRLTVL.